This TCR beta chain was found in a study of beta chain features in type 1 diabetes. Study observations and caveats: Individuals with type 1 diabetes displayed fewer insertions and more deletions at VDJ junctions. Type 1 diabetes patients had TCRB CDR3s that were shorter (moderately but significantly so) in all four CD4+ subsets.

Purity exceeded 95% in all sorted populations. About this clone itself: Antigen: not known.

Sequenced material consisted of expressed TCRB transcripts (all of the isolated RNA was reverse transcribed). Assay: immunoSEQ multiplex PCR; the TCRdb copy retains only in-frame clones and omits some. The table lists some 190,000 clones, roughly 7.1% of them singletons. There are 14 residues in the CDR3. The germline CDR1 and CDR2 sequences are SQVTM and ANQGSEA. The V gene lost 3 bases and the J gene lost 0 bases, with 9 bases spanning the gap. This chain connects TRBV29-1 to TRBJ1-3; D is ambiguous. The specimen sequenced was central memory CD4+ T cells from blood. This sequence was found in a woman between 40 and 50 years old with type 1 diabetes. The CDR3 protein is CSVDERNSGNTIYF. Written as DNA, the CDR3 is TGCAGCGTTGATGAGAGAAACTCTGGAAACACCATATATTTT. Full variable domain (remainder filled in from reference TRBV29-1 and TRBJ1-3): SAVISQKPSRDICQRGTSLTIQCQVDSQVTMMFWYRQQPGQSLTLIATANQGSEATYESGFVIDKFPISRPNLTFSTLTVSNMSPEDSSIYLCSVDERNSGNTIYFGEGSWLTVV.